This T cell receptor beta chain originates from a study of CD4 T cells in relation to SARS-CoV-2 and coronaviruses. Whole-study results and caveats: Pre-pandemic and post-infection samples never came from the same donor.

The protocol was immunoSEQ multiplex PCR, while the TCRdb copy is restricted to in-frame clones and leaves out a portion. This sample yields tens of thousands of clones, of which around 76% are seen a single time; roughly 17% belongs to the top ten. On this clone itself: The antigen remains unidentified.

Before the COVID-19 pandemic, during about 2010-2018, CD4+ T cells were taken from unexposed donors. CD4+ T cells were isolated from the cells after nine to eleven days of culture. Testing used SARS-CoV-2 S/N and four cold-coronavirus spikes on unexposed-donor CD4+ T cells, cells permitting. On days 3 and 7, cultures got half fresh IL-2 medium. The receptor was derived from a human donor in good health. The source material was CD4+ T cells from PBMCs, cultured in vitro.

In nucleotides, the CDR3 is TGCGCCAGCAGCTTGGAATCAGACATGTACGAGCAGTACTTC. Residues: CASSLESDMYEQYF. The chain carries TRBV5-1 and TRBJ2-7; D is undetermined. V was clipped by 0 bases and J by 4 bases, with 11 bases between them. Looked up from germline, CDR1 is SGHRS and CDR2 is YFSETQ. The CDR3 covers 14 residues.